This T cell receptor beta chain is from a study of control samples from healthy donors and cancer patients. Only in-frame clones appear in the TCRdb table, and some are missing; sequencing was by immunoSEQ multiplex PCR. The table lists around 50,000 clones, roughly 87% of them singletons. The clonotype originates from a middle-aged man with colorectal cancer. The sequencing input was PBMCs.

CDR3 DNA sequence: TGTGCCAGCAGTTACAAGCGGTCCTCCTACAATGAGCAGTTCTTC. Its protein product is CASSYKRSSYNEQFF. The chain combines TRBV6-5 with TRBJ2-1; D might be TRBD2 (5 bases). Germline-derived CDR1 and CDR2 are MNHEY and SVGAGI. The CDR3 runs to 15 residues. The V end was cut by 2 bases, the J end by 0 bases, with 8 bases between.